This passage covers 27 T cell receptor beta chains from one sample sequenced in a study of shared clonotypes between healthy human individuals. The protocol was immunoSEQ multiplex PCR, while the TCRdb copy is restricted to in-frame clones and leaves out a portion. The sample yields roughly 2.6 million clones, 90% to 95% seen once. Material: naive CD4+ T cells sorted from blood. Subset: CD45RA+ positively selected. The receptors were sampled from a man younger than 30 in good health.

The V and J genes are TRBV6-5 and TRBJ1-1; D remains unclear. Germline assignment: CDR1 MNHEY and CDR2 SVGAGI. The CDR3 length is 13 residues. Trimming cost V 0 bases and J 6 bases, with 8 bases left between them. The CDR3 loop is CASSYSVSSEAFF. CDR3 in DNA: TGTGCCAGCAGTTACTCTGTATCTTCTGAAGCTTTCTTT.

Here the CDR3 DNA reads TGTGCCAGCAGTATCCAAAACTATGGCTACACCTTC. The encoded protein is CASSIQNYGYTF. V and J are TRBV28 and TRBJ1-2; D unresolved. CDR3 size: 12 residues. CDR1 is MDHEN, CDR2 SYDVKM, per germline. The V end was cut by 5 bases, the J end by 2 bases, with 6 bases between.

Turning to this clone: This sample includes further DNA sequences coding for the same CDR3. The CDR3 DNA is TGTGCCAGCAGTGAAAGGGGCTCTGGAAACACCATATATTTT. As protein: CASSERGSGNTIYF. This chain connects TRBV6-1 to TRBJ1-3; a weak D match, TRBD1 (5 bases). Germline lookup yields CDR1 MNHNS and CDR2 SASEGT. The CDR3 length is 14 residues. Trimming left V 2 bases short and J 0 bases short, with 5 bases between.

A single count supports this clone. This chain joins TRBV2 and TRBJ2-5; 10 positions agree with TRBD1. The CDR3 is 16 residues long. The germline gives CDR1 SNHLY, CDR2 FYNNEI. V gave up 5 bases and J gave up 6 bases; unmatched junction bases: 12. CDR3 sequence reads: CASSKEMGQGFQTQYF. In DNA form, the CDR3 reads TGTGCCAGCAGTAAAGAGATGGGACAGGGGTTCCAGACCCAGTACTTC. Full variable domain (rest looked up from reference TRBV2 and TRBJ2-5): EPEVTQTPSHQVTQMGQEVILRCVPISNHLYFYWYRQILGQKVEFLVSFYNNEISEKSEIFDDQFSVERPDGSNFTLKIRSTKLEDSAMYFCASSKEMGQGFQTQYFGPGTRLLVL.

The rearrangement uses TRBV2 and TRBJ1-2; D remains unclear. The CDR3 contains 13 residues. The germline V gene has CDR1 SNHLY and CDR2 FYNNEI. The V end lost 5 bases, the J end lost 5 bases, and 12 bases lay between the germline ends. CDR3: CASSPNSQYGYTF. The CDR3 coding sequence is TGTGCCAGCAGTCCCAACAGCCAATATGGCTACACCTTC.

The V and J genes are TRBV10-3 and TRBJ2-5; weak D call: TRBD2 (5 bases). CDR1 and CDR2 (germline): ENHRY, SYGVKD. V dropped 4 bases and J dropped 5 bases, with 8 bases sitting between them. There are 12 residues in the CDR3. The CDR3 DNA follows: TGTGCCATCAGTGCGGTAGCGGAGACCCAGTACTTC. Amino acids: CAISAVAETQYF.

The chain uses TRBV6-6 and TRBJ1-5, with a tentative D call TRBD1 (6 bases). V lost 8 bases, J lost 4 bases, and 12 bases lay in between. The length of the CDR3 is 13 residues. Germline CDR1 is MNHNY and CDR2 is SVGAGI (reference sequence). CDR3 in DNA: TGTGCCAGCGACCGGACAGTTAATCAGCCCCAGCATTTT. It specifies CASDRTVNQPQHF.

This chain connects TRBV7-2 to TRBJ1-2; no clear D gene. The CDR3 spans 15 residues. The germline V gene has CDR1 SGHTA and CDR2 FQGNSA. The V gene lost 4 bases and the J gene lost 2 bases, with 14 bases spanning the gap. The DNA for the CDR3 is TGTGCCAGCAGCTGGGGTACGGGCGGGAACTATGGCTACACCTTC. Residues: CASSWGTGGNYGYTF.

The chain carries TRBV7-9 and TRBJ1-5; D not certain. Germline V gene lookup returns CDR1 SEHNR and CDR2 FQNEAQ (reference sequence). This CDR3 region has 13 residues. Trimming stripped 4 bases from V and 11 bases from J, with 15 bases between. The CDR3 protein is CASSSTSLGAQHF. The CDR3, as DNA: TGTGCCAGCAGCTCGACAAGCCTCGGGGCCCAGCATTTT.

V is TRBV6-5 and J is TRBJ1-6; TRBD1 might be the D (5 bases). Deletions cut 10 bases from V and 2 bases from J, with 12 bases between. CDR1 and CDR2 from the germline V gene are MNHEY and SVGAGI. This CDR3 has 14 residues. In nucleotides, the CDR3 is TGTGCCACCAGGGTAGCCGCCTATAATTCACCCCTCCACTTT. This sequence encodes CATRVAAYNSPLHF.

The CDR3 DNA reads TGTGCCAGCAGCCAAGCGGAGACGGCGAGCTCCTACGAGCAGTACTTC. This gives the protein CASSQAETASSYEQYF. The chain joins TRBV4-2 to TRBJ2-7; D is uncertain. Germline loops: CDR1 LGHNA, CDR2 YNFKEQ. V dropped 1 base and J dropped 0 bases, with 13 bases sitting between them. This CDR3 contains 16 residues.

The chain uses TRBV11-2 and TRBJ1-3; 9 nucleotides line up with TRBD1. CDR3 length: 16 residues. Germline lookup yields CDR1 SGHAT and CDR2 FQNNGV. The V gene end was trimmed by 5 bases and the J gene end by 0 bases; junction bases not matched to a gene: 5. The CDR3 bases are TGTGCCAGCAGCCCGGGACAGGGAAACTCTGGAAACACCATATATTTT. Translation: CASSPGQGNSGNTIYF.

Points on this clone: The sample carries other DNA sequences with the same CDR3. The genes are TRBV30 and TRBJ2-2; D might be TRBD2 (5 bases). Between the trimmed V and J ends, which lost 0 bases and 7 bases, there was a span of 9 bases. From germline, CDR1 is GTSNPN and CDR2 SVGIG (reference sequence). The CDR3 length is 13 residues. The CDR3 nucleotides read TGTGCCTGGAGTGTATCGGGGAGCGGGGAGCTGTTTTTT. Its protein product is CAWSVSGSGELFF.

This rearrangement joins TRBV19 to TRBJ1-4; D might be TRBD1 (5 bases). Trimming pared 3 bases from V and 0 bases from J, leaving 11 bases between. This CDR3 region has 16 residues. The germline V gene encodes CDR1 LNHDA and CDR2 SQIVND (reference sequence). CDR3 DNA: TGTGCCAGTAGTATCTGGGGCAGCACAACTAATGAAAAACTGTTTTTT. Its translation is CASSIWGSTTNEKLFF.

This clone was recorded once. The V call is TRBV28, the J call TRBJ2-5; D unresolved. The CDR3 has 12 amino acids. V was trimmed by 5 bases and J by 8 bases, leaving 12 bases between them. From germline, CDR1 is MDHEN and CDR2 SYDVKM. The DNA for the CDR3 is TGTGCCAGCAGTAGAAACAAGAATACCCAGTACTTC. Translating gives CASSRNKNTQYF.

This chain links TRBV5-5 with TRBJ1-1; perhaps TRBD1 as D (6 bases). Trimming took off 4 bases at V and 8 bases at J, with 15 bases between the two ends. The length of the CDR3 is 13 residues. Germline values: CDR1 SGHKS, CDR2 YYEKEE (reference sequence). CDR3 region: CASSLRGALEAFF. CDR3 DNA sequence: TGTGCCAGCAGCCTGAGGGGGGCCTTAGAAGCTTTCTTT.

The genes are TRBV4-1 and TRBJ2-3, with D tentatively TRBD2 (6 bases). Germline-derived CDR1 and CDR2 are MGHRA and YSYEKL. V gave up 4 bases and J gave up 0 bases, with 20 bases separating them. CDR3 size: 18 residues. CDR3 sequence: CASSRRTISGISTDTQYF. As DNA, the CDR3 is TGCGCCAGCAGCCGGAGGACTATAAGCGGAATTAGCACAGATACGCAGTATTTT.

The rearrangement uses TRBV10-2 and TRBJ1-5; D gene uncertain. V was shortened by 5 bases and J by 0 bases, with 5 bases between the two germline ends. The CDR3 runs to 13 residues. CDR1 WSHSY and CDR2 SAAADI come from the germline V gene. CDR3 sequence (DNA): TGCGCCAGCAGTAGTAATAGCAATCAGCCCCAGCATTTT. Translation gives CASSSNSNQPQHF.

This chain uses TRBV21-1 with TRBJ1-1. TRBV21-1 is an annotated pseudogene. CDR3 size: 15 residues. The CDR3 loop is CASSKVPSGNTEAFF. The CDR3 DNA follows: TGTGCCAGCAGCAAAGTTCCCAGCGGGAACACTGAAGCTTTCTTT.

The chain uses TRBV5-1 and TRBJ1-2; tentatively, D is TRBD1 (6 bases). This CDR3 contains 14 residues. Germline-derived CDR1 and CDR2 are SGHRS and YFSETQ. Trimming left V 1 base short and J 2 bases short, with 9 bases between. Here the CDR3 reads CASSLNTGNYGYTF. For the CDR3, the DNA is TGCGCCAGCAGCTTGAACACAGGGAACTATGGCTACACCTTC.

The V gene is TRBV9, the J gene TRBJ1-2, with 8 bases lining up with TRBD1. The CDR3 loop spans 12 amino acids. V was pared by 4 bases and J by 8 bases, with 4 bases of the junction left unmatched. Germline V gives CDR1 SGDLS, CDR2 YYNGEE. CDR3 in amino acids: CASSLDRAGYTF. In nucleotides, the CDR3 is TGTGCCAGCAGCCTGGACAGGGCGGGCTACACCTTC.

This clone has just a few counts. The CDR3 nucleotides are TGTGCCAGCTCACCCGCGACAGGGAACTATGGCTACACCTTC. It codes for CASSPATGNYGYTF. V and J are TRBV18 and TRBJ1-2; 7 bases align to TRBD1. This CDR3 has 14 residues. CDR1 and CDR2 from the germline V gene are KGHSH and LQKENI. J was trimmed by 2 bases and V by 3 bases; bases with no gene match: 3.

Worth noting for this clone: The sample contains more than one DNA sequence encoding this CDR3. The rearrangement joins TRBV4-3 to TRBJ2-2; no clear D gene. Trimming pared 4 bases from V and 1 base from J, leaving 10 bases between. Germline CDR1 LGHNA, CDR2 YSLEER. The CDR3 has 15 amino acids. The CDR3 DNA is TGCGCCAGCAGCCTCGGCACCTTGAACACCGGGGAGCTGTTTTTT. This codes for CASSLGTLNTGELFF.

V is TRBV30 and J is TRBJ1-2; weak D call: TRBD1 (5 bases). Trimming shortened V by 2 bases and J by 3 bases, and 10 bases separated the two germline ends. CDR1 GTSNPN and CDR2 SVGIG come from the germline V gene (reference sequence). The CDR3 sequence is 13 residues long. The CDR3 sequence: CAWSLGGDYGYTF. CDR3 sequence (DNA): TGTGCCTGGAGTCTCGGGGGGGACTATGGCTACACCTTC.

This chain links TRBV4-3 with TRBJ2-1; D unclear. CDR1 is LGHNA and CDR2 is YSLEER in the germline V gene. The V end lost 8 bases, the J end lost 0 bases, and 8 bases lay between the germline ends. This CDR3 has 13 amino acids. The CDR3 sequence is CASGVISYNEQFF. In DNA, the CDR3 is TGCGCCAGCGGAGTAATCTCCTACAATGAGCAGTTCTTC.

This clone has just a few counts. Other DNA sequences in the sample encode the same CDR3. The chain uses TRBV10-3 and TRBJ2-1; D is unclear. This CDR3 has 11 residues. Deletions cut 0 bases from V and 9 bases from J, with 3 bases between. The germline V gene encodes CDR1 ENHRY and CDR2 SYGVKD. CDR3 region: CAISESGEQFF. CDR3 nucleotide sequence: TGTGCCATCAGTGAGTCCGGTGAGCAGTTCTTC.

The chain links TRBV2 to TRBJ1-5; D gene unclear. Germline V gene data show CDR1 as SNHLY and CDR2 as FYNNEI. V was shortened by 6 bases and J by 0 bases, with 12 bases between the two germline ends. The CDR3 has 15 residues. The DNA for the CDR3 is TGTGCCAGCAGCCGCGAGGGCGGTAGCAATCAGCCCCAGCATTTT. This translates into CASSREGGSNQPQHF.